This TCR beta chain was sequenced during a study of radiotherapy plus CTLA-4 blockade in lung cancer. Study-level information: Among enrolled patients, over 15% responded and less than 40% achieved disease control.

Trimming shortened V by 6 bases and J by 3 bases, and 12 bases separated the two germline ends. From germline, CDR1 is MNHNS and CDR2 SASEGT. This CDR3 has 13 amino acids. Method: immunoSEQ multiplex PCR; TCRdb's copy keeps in-frame clones and lacks some. The sample contains about 38,000 clones, over 65% of which appear only once. The TCR originated in a human donor with non-small cell lung cancer who had stable disease on radiotherapy plus ipilimumab. J is TRBJ2-7 and V is TRBV6-1, with D perhaps assigned TRBD1 or TRBD2 (5 bases each). The sequencing here drew on peripheral blood, taken from a patient treated with radiotherapy plus ipilimumab. CDR3 nucleotide sequence: TGTGCCAGCAGCCCGGGACGGTACTACGAGCAGTACTTC. Residues: CASSPGRYYEQYF.